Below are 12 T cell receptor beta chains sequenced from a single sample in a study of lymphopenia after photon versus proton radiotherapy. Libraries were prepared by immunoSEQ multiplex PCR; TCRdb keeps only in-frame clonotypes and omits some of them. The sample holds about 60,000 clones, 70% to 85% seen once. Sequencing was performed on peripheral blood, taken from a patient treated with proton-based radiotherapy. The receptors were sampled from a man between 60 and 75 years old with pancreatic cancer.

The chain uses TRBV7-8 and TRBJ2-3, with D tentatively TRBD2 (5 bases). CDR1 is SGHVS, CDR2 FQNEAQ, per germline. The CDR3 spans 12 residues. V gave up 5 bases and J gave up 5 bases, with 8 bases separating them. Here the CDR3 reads CASSGGGDTQYF. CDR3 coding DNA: TGTGCCAGCAGCGGCGGAGGAGATACGCAGTATTTT.

The CDR3 sequence is CASSLAGRGNQPQHF. CDR3 sequence (DNA): TGTGCCAGCAGCTTAGCGGGGAGGGGTAATCAGCCCCAGCATTTT. The chain uses TRBV7-2 and TRBJ1-5, with D perhaps matching TRBD1 (5 bases). This CDR3 has 15 residues. Germline V lookup: CDR1 SGHTA, CDR2 FQGNSA. The germline V and J ends were trimmed by 0 bases and 4 bases, with 10 bases remaining between them. Drawing the rest from reference TRBV7-2 and TRBJ1-5, the complete variable domain is GAGVSQSPSNKVTEKGKDVELRCDPISGHTALYWYRQSLGQGLEFLIYFQGNSAPDKSGLPSDRFSAERTGGSVSTLTIQRTQQEDSAVYLCASSLAGRGNQPQHFGDGTRLSIL.

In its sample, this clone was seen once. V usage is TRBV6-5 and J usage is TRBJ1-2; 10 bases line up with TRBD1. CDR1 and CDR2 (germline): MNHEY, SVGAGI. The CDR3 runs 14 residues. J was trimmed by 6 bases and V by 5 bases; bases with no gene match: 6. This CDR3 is CASSPDRGGNGYTF. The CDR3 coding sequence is TGTGCCAGCAGTCCGGACAGGGGGGGGAATGGCTACACCTTC.

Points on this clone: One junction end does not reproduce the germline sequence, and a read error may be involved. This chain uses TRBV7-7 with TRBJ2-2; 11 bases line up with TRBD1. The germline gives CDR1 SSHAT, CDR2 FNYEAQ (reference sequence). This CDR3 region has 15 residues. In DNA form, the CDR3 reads TGTGCTAGCAGCTCAGGGACAGGGGGCACCGGGGAGCTGTTTTTT. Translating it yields CASSSGTGGTGELFF.

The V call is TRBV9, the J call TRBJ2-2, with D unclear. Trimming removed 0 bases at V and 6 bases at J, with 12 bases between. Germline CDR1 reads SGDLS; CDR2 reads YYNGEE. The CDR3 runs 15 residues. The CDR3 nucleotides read TGTGCCAGCAGCGTAGGAGGAATTCCCTCCGGGGAGCTGTTTTTT. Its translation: CASSVGGIPSGELFF.

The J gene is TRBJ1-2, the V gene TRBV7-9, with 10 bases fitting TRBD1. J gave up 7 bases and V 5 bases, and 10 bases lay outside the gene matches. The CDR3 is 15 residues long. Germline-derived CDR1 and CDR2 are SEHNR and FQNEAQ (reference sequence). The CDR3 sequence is CASSRTGTGDFGYTF. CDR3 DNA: TGTGCCAGCAGCCGAACCGGGACAGGGGACTTTGGCTACACCTTC.

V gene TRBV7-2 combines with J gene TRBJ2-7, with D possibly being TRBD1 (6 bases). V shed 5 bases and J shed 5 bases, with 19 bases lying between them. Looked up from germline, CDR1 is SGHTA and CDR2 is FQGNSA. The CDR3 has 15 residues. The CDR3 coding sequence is TGTGCCAGCAGCGTAAATTTCGTGACAGGAAACGAGCAGTACTTC. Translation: CASSVNFVTGNEQYF.

CDR3 residues: CASSQAGDAANTGELFF. CDR3 coding DNA: TGTGCCAGCAGCCAAGCGGGGGATGCCGCGAACACCGGGGAGCTGTTTTTT. V is TRBV4-2 and J is TRBJ2-2; the D gene is possibly TRBD2 (6 bases). CDR3 length: 17 residues. With 1 base removed from V and 0 bases from J, the gap between germline ends came to 12 bases. Germline CDR1 and CDR2: LGHNA and YNFKEQ.

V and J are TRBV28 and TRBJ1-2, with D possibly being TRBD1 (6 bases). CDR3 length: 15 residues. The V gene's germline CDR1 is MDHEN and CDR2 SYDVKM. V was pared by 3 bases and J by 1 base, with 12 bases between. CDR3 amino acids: CASSFFAGVNYGYTF. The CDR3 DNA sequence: TGTGCCAGCAGTTTTTTCGCAGGGGTTAACTATGGCTACACCTTC.

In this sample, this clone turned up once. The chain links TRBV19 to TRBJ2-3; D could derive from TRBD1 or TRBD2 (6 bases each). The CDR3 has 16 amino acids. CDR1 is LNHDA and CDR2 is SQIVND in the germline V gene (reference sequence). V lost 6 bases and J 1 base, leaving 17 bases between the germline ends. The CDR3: CASREGGKLGTDTQYF. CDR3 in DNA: TGTGCCAGTAGGGAAGGGGGGAAATTAGGCACAGATACGCAGTATTTT.

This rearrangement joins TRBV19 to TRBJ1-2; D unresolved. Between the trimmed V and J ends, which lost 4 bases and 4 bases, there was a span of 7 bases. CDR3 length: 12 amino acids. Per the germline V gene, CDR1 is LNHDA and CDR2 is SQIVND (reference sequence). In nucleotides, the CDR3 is TGTGCCAGTAGTAGTATCGGCTATGGCTACACCTTC. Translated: CASSSIGYGYTF. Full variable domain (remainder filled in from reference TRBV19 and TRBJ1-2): DGGITQSPKYLFRKEGQNVTLSCEQNLNHDAMYWYRQDPGQGLRLIYYSQIVNDFQKGDIAEGYSVSREKKESFPLTVTSAQKNPTAFYLCASSSIGYGYTFGSGTRLTVV.

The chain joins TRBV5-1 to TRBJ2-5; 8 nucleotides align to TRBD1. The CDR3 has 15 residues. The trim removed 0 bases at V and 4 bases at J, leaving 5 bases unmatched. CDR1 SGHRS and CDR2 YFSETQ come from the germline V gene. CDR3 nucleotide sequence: TGCGCCAGCAGCTTGGGCGGGACAGGACGAGAGACCCAGTACTTC. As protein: CASSLGGTGRETQYF.